The 9 T cell receptor beta chains given below trace back to one sample, sequenced in a study of cytomegalovirus exposure and HLA in healthy donors. Data came from immunoSEQ multiplex PCR; TCRdb stores just in-frame clones and leaves some out. The sample shows 50,000 to 65,000 clones, 80% to 90% of them seen only once. The material sequenced was PBMCs. Receptor source: a woman between 18 and 29 years old in good health and CMV-seronegative.

V gene TRBV30 combines with J gene TRBJ2-3, with 10 positions matching TRBD1. Germline V lookup: CDR1 GTSNPN, CDR2 SVGIG (reference sequence). This CDR3 is built from 15 residues. V lost 4 bases, J lost 4 bases, and 8 bases stayed unmatched. CDR3: CAWIPPGQGADTQYF. The CDR3 DNA reads TGTGCCTGGATCCCGCCAGGACAGGGGGCAGATACGCAGTATTTT. Filled out from reference TRBV30 and TRBJ2-3, the complete variable domain reads SQTIHQWPATLVQPVGSPLSLECTVEGTSNPNLYWYRQAAGRGLQLLFYSVGIGQISSEVPQNLSASRPQDRQFILSSKKLLLSDSGFYLCAWIPPGQGADTQYFGPGTRLTVL.

The J gene is TRBJ2-7, the V gene TRBV25-1; the D gene is possibly TRBD2 (6 bases). CDR3 length equals 13 residues. With 4 bases removed from V and 5 bases from J, the gap between germline ends came to 12 bases. CDR1 is MGHDK, CDR2 SYGVNS, per germline. CDR3 DNA: TGTGCCAGCAGTGGACGGGACTGGAACGAGCAGTACTTC. This gives the protein CASSGRDWNEQYF.

The chain recombines TRBV28 with TRBJ2-7, with D possibly being TRBD1 (5 bases). Germline V gene sequence: CDR1 MDHEN, CDR2 SYDVKM. The CDR3 length is 14 residues. The V gene lost 5 bases and the J gene lost 5 bases, with 16 bases spanning the gap. This CDR3 reads CASSRLQQVDEQYF. CDR3 nucleotide sequence: TGTGCCAGCAGTCGACTCCAACAGGTCGACGAGCAGTACTTC.

The table lists this clone with a count of one. The chain combines TRBV5-6 with TRBJ2-6, with D perhaps TRBD2 (5 bases). Germline CDR1 and CDR2: SGHDT and YYEEEE. The V end was cut by 2 bases, the J end by 0 bases, with 15 bases between. This CDR3 region has 18 residues. The chain's CDR3 is CASSFGWQDFSGANVLTF. The CDR3 DNA reads TGTGCCAGCAGCTTTGGTTGGCAGGACTTCTCTGGGGCCAACGTCCTGACTTTC.

The chain couples TRBV5-4 to TRBJ2-5, with 8 bases aligning to TRBD2. The CDR3 spans 15 residues. Germline CDR1 is SGHNT and CDR2 is YYREEE (reference sequence). V gave up 1 base and J gave up 0 bases; unmatched junction bases: 2. The chain's CDR3 is CASSLTSGYQETQYF. Written as DNA, the CDR3 is TGTGCCAGCAGCTTGACTAGCGGCTACCAAGAGACCCAGTACTTC.

This clone occurred once. This sequence joins TRBV27 and TRBJ2-4, with a possible D match to TRBD1 (5 bases). The V and J ends lost 2 bases and 4 bases respectively, with 6 bases between them. The germline V gene encodes CDR1 MNHEY and CDR2 SMNVEV (reference sequence). The CDR3 contains 13 residues. CDR3 coding DNA: TGTGCCAGCAGTTTAACAGGAAAAAACATTCAGTACTTC. Translated: CASSLTGKNIQYF.

The V call is TRBV15, the J call TRBJ2-1; 8 bases fit TRBD2. CDR1 and CDR2 from the germline V gene are LNHNV and YYDKDF (reference sequence). J gave up 10 bases and V 3 bases, and 14 bases lay outside the gene matches. The length of the CDR3 is 16 residues. The CDR3 DNA reads as TGTGCCACCAGCAGGGGAAGGCTAGCGGGTCCCGGGGAGCAGTTCTTC. It translates to CATSRGRLAGPGEQFF.

This clone was observed a few times. The V and J genes are TRBV6-6 and TRBJ2-6, with D tentatively TRBD2 (5 bases). The length of the CDR3 is 15 residues. Germline V gene sequence: CDR1 MNHNY, CDR2 SVGAGI (reference sequence). Trimming removed 10 bases from V and 0 bases from J, with 13 bases in between. The CDR3 DNA sequence: TGTGCCACTTACAGCGGATACTCTGGGGCCAACGTCCTGACTTTC. It yields the protein CATYSGYSGANVLTF.

This rearrangement joins TRBV27 to TRBJ1-1; 8 bases match TRBD1. The junction had 7 bases not matched to a gene; V was cut back by 6 bases and J by 1 base. Germline CDR1 is MNHEY and CDR2 is SMNVEV (reference sequence). CDR3 length: 15 residues. The CDR3: CASRSGQGRNTEAFF. The CDR3 coding sequence is TGTGCCAGCAGGAGCGGACAGGGCAGGAACACTGAAGCTTTCTTT.